This T cell receptor beta chain is drawn from a study of blood T cell repertoires in COVID-19. Study in general: Collection of acute and convalescent COVID-19 samples took place in the United States, Italy and Spain. T cells, B-cell-depleted T cells, or PBMCs provided the cDNA or gDNA that served as material.

The germline V and J ends were trimmed by 4 bases and 5 bases, with 15 bases remaining between them. The CDR3 has 16 residues. CDR1 is MDHEN and CDR2 is SYDVKM in the germline V gene. Original processing methods: It was from reference gene primer amplification that nucleated cell counts were estimated. The assay was immunoSEQ multiplex PCR, and TCRdb's table has in-frame clones only and misses some. D and trimming were read from the DNA, whereas the V and J calls and clone size are those reported in that table. The sample lists 47,000 or so clones, 75% to 85% occurring once. This clone was recorded once.

The V call is TRBV28, the J call TRBJ1-6; unclear D gene. The sample comprised peripheral blood. This sequence was found in a woman aged 60-75 years with acute or convalescent COVID-19. CDR3 nucleotides: TGTGCCAGCAGTTCCTCGTTTCGGGTCAATAATTCACCCCTCCACTTT. Its translation: CASSSSFRVNNSPLHF. Combining the CDR3 with reference TRBV28 and TRBJ1-6 gives the whole variable domain DVKVTQSSRYLVKRTGEKVFLECVQDMDHENMFWYRQDPGLGLRLIYFSYDVKMKEKGDIPEGYSVSREKKERFSLILESASTNQTSMYLCASSSSFRVNNSPLHFGNGTRLTVT.